These 7 T cell receptor beta chains were all obtained from the same sample, sequenced in a study of radiotherapy plus CTLA-4 blockade in lung cancer. Measured with immunoSEQ multiplex PCR; TCRdb has only the in-frame clones, and not every one. The sample yields approximately 97,000 clones, approximately 83% seen once. The material was peripheral blood, obtained from a patient treated with radiotherapy plus ipilimumab. These receptor sequences come from a human donor with non-small cell lung cancer who had stable disease on radiotherapy plus ipilimumab.

The sample holds one count of this clone. The rearrangement joins TRBV7-6 to TRBJ2-3, with 7 nucleotides matching TRBD2. The CDR3 consists of 16 residues. CDR1 and CDR2 from the germline V gene are SGHVS and FNYEAQ. The V and J ends lost 0 bases and 0 bases, in that order; junction bases with no gene match: 3. CDR3 protein: CASSLAGGLSTDTQYF. The DNA of the CDR3 is TGTGCCAGCAGCTTAGCTGGGGGACTAAGCACAGATACGCAGTATTTT.

The rearrangement joins TRBV9 to TRBJ2-7, with 9 bases fitting TRBD1. CDR1 SGDLS and CDR2 YYNGEE come from the germline V gene. The length of the CDR3 is 16 residues. Trimming took 4 bases from V and 3 from J; bases not matched to a gene: 11. CDR3 nucleotides: TGTGCCAGCAGCCCCCGGGACAGGGTCTTCCTCTACGAGCAGTACTTC. Amino acids: CASSPRDRVFLYEQYF.

The rearrangement uses TRBV5-4 and TRBJ2-2; possibly TRBD1 for D (6 bases). V was cut by 2 bases and J by 5 bases, with 13 bases left in between. This CDR3 has 15 amino acids. The germline gives CDR1 SGHNT, CDR2 YYREEE (reference sequence). The CDR3 bases are TGTGCCAGCAGCTTATCTGGGGGCAGTACCGGGGAGCTGTTTTTT. Translated: CASSLSGGSTGELFF. The full variable domain, completed using reference TRBV5-4 and TRBJ2-2, is ETGVTQSPTHLIKTRGQQVTLRCSSQSGHNTVSWYQQALGQGPQFIFQYYREEENGRGNFPPRFSGLQFPNYSSELNVNALELDDSALYLCASSLSGGSTGELFFGEGSRLTVL.

The chain is built from TRBV11-3 and TRBJ1-6; 7 bases are a match to TRBD1. The V segment lost 2 bases and the J segment 6 bases; nucleotides outside the gene matches: 1. From germline, CDR1 is SGHNT and CDR2 YENEEA. There are 14 residues in the CDR3. The DNA for the CDR3 is TGTGCCAGCAGCTTACGGGACAGTAATTCACCCCTCCACTTT. Translation gives CASSLRDSNSPLHF.

In its sample, this clone ranks as medium-sized. The chain carries TRBV2 and TRBJ1-2; D might be TRBD1 (6 bases). V gave up 6 bases and J gave up 4 bases, with 12 bases separating them. This CDR3 has 13 amino acids. CDR1 and CDR2 from the germline V gene are SNHLY and FYNNEI. The DNA of the CDR3 is TGTGCCAGCAGCGTCACAGGGATCTATGGCTACACCTTC. This translates into CASSVTGIYGYTF.

V gene TRBV7-9 combines with J gene TRBJ2-7, with TRBD1 matching 8 bases. Germline V gene data show CDR1 as SEHNR and CDR2 as FQNEAQ (reference sequence). The CDR3 consists of 14 residues. V was clipped by 5 bases and J by 6 bases; unmatched bases: 9. CDR3 loop: CASSPRQGQGEQYF. The CDR3 DNA is TGTGCCAGCAGCCCAAGACAGGGGCAGGGCGAGCAGTACTTC.

The gene calls are TRBV28 and TRBJ1-4; D is undetermined. In germline, CDR1 is MDHEN, CDR2 SYDVKM. The CDR3 is 15 amino acids. V gave up 1 base and J gave up 3 bases, with 9 bases separating them. The DNA for the CDR3 is TGTGCCAGCAGTTTATATGGGTCATCTAATGAAAAACTGTTTTTT. Translation: CASSLYGSSNEKLFF.